The 28 T cell receptor beta chains below all came from one sample that was sequenced in a study of control samples from healthy donors and cancer patients. This table comes from immunoSEQ multiplex PCR, and its TCRdb copy is limited to in-frame clones, with some not included. The table lists 210,000 or so clones, approximately 91% of them singletons. The sample consisted of blood. All receptors come from a man aged 30 to 39 in good health.

The CDR3 spells CASSLARTEGSGELFF. The CDR3 DNA reads as TGTGCCAGCAGCTTAGCCCGGACAGAGGGCTCCGGGGAGCTGTTTTTT. This rearrangement joins TRBV11-2 to TRBJ2-2; a weak D match, TRBD1 (6 bases). The CDR3 is 16 amino acids. V was shortened by 1 base and J by 6 bases, with 15 bases between the two germline ends. Per germline, CDR1 SGHAT and CDR2 FQNNGV.

The J gene is TRBJ1-1, the V gene TRBV9; the D gene is possibly TRBD1 (5 bases). V shed 3 bases and J shed 6 bases, with 6 bases lying between them. The germline gives CDR1 SGDLS, CDR2 YYNGEE. The CDR3 covers 11 residues. The CDR3 nucleotides are TGTGCCAGCAGCGGAGGGGCTGAAGCTTTCTTT. It specifies CASSGGAEAFF. The full variable domain, completed using reference TRBV9 and TRBJ1-1, is DSGVTQTPKHLITATGQRVTLRCSPRSGDLSVYWYQQSLDQGLQFLIQYYNGEERAKGNILERFSAQQFPDLHSELNLSSLELGDSALYFCASSGGAEAFFGQGTRLTVV.

The V gene is TRBV6-5, the J gene TRBJ1-4, with D maybe TRBD1 (6 bases). V shed 6 bases and J shed 12 bases, with 14 bases lying between them. Germline-derived CDR1 and CDR2 are MNHEY and SVGAGI. CDR3 size: 12 residues. As DNA, the CDR3 is TGTGCCAGCAGCACCGACAGGAGGCAACTGTTTTTT. Its protein product is CASSTDRRQLFF.

The J gene is TRBJ2-7, the V gene TRBV27, with D possibly being TRBD1 or TRBD2 (7 bases each). The V end lost 6 bases, the J end lost 2 bases, and 14 bases lay between the germline ends. CDR3 length: 14 amino acids. The V gene's germline CDR1 is MNHEY and CDR2 SMNVEV (reference sequence). CDR3 in DNA: TGTGCCAGCAGGCCCCAGGGGGGGACCTACGAGCAGTACTTC. Amino acid sequence: CASRPQGGTYEQYF.

CDR3 loop: CASSLGADGFGNEKLFF. CDR3 DNA sequence: TGTGCCAGCAGCTTAGGAGCGGACGGCTTTGGTAATGAAAAACTGTTTTTT. The chain has TRBV7-9 and TRBJ1-4, with D hard to call. CDR1 is SEHNR, CDR2 FQNEAQ, per germline (reference sequence). This CDR3 has 17 residues. The V and J ends lost 1 base and 4 bases respectively, with 16 bases between them.

This chain links TRBV19 with TRBJ1-5; 7 bases agree with TRBD1. The germline V gene has CDR1 LNHDA and CDR2 SQIVND (reference sequence). CDR3 length equals 16 residues. The ends lost 4 bases at V and 5 bases at J; junction bases unmatched: 11. The CDR3 nucleotides are TGTGCCAGTAGTAAGGAGGGGGCGAACGTCTATCAGCCCCAGCATTTT. This encodes CASSKEGANVYQPQHF.

The J gene is TRBJ1-4, the V gene TRBV5-1; possibly TRBD1 for D (5 bases). Trimming left V 5 bases short and J 4 bases short, with 12 bases between. The germline V gene has CDR1 SGHRS and CDR2 YFSETQ. The CDR3 loop spans 14 amino acids. The CDR3 nucleotides are TGCGCCAGCAGTGGGGGAGGGTATAATGAAAAACTGTTTTTT. Protein product: CASSGGGYNEKLFF.

The V and J genes are TRBV5-1 and TRBJ1-1; 7 nucleotides align to TRBD1. The CDR3 has 15 amino acids. Germline CDR1 reads SGHRS; CDR2 reads YFSETQ. V dropped 0 bases and J dropped 1; count of bases not matched to a gene: 3. This CDR3 is CASSLGDSPNTEAFF. The DNA of the CDR3 is TGCGCCAGCAGCTTGGGGGACAGCCCGAACACTGAAGCTTTCTTT.

The chain has TRBV7-9 and TRBJ2-3; 8 nucleotides align to TRBD1. CDR3 length: 14 residues. V trimming: 5 bases; J trimming: 5 bases; junction bases outside the gene matches: 6. CDR1 is SEHNR, CDR2 FQNEAQ, per germline (reference sequence). This chain's CDR3 is CASSQDRAGDTQYF. CDR3 DNA sequence: TGTGCCAGCAGCCAGGACAGGGCAGGAGATACGCAGTATTTT.

The chain recombines TRBV15 with TRBJ1-1, with a possible D match to TRBD1 (5 bases). Trimming stripped 0 bases from V and 4 bases from J, with 12 bases between. Germline V gene lookup returns CDR1 LNHNV and CDR2 YYDKDF (reference sequence). This CDR3 has 15 amino acids. The CDR3 DNA reads as TGTGCCACCAGCAGAGATTTTGGGGGGACCACTGAAGCTTTCTTT. Encoded protein: CATSRDFGGTTEAFF.

V gene TRBV5-1 combines with J gene TRBJ1-2, with 7 bases matching TRBD1. Per the germline V gene, CDR1 is SGHRS and CDR2 is YFSETQ. The CDR3 is 15 residues long. Losses at the gene ends were 0 bases for V and 5 bases for J; bases not matched to a gene: 7. CDR3 sequence reads: CASSLGNRGGYGYTF. The CDR3 bases are TGCGCCAGCAGCTTGGGTAACAGGGGAGGGTATGGCTACACCTTC.

The chain has TRBV3-1 (or the pseudogene TRBV3-2) and TRBJ2-3, with 10 nucleotides matching TRBD2. Germline-derived CDR1 and CDR2 are LGHDT and YNNKEL (reference sequence). Trimming removed 1 base from V and 0 bases from J; junction bases left unmatched: 1. The CDR3 totals 16 residues. CDR3 protein: CASSQASGGSTDTQYF. The CDR3 nucleotides read TGTGCCAGCAGCCAAGCTAGCGGGGGCAGCACAGATACGCAGTATTTT.

The chain is built from TRBV4-1 and TRBJ1-2; D not resolved. The CDR3 spans 14 residues. The V and J ends lost 6 bases and 2 bases respectively, with 13 bases between them. The germline V gene has CDR1 MGHRA and CDR2 YSYEKL. Here the CDR3 DNA reads TGCGCCAGCAGTGAGAGGCAAGCAAACTATGGCTACACCTTC. Protein product: CASSERQANYGYTF.

V and J are TRBV19 and TRBJ1-2, with D perhaps TRBD1 (6 bases). CDR3 length equals 15 residues. From germline, CDR1 is LNHDA and CDR2 SQIVND (reference sequence). V was trimmed by 4 bases and J by 7 bases, leaving 19 bases between them. The CDR3 DNA is TGTGCCAGTAGTACGCTGGACAGTCGTGGTTCTGGCTACACCTTC. This codes for CASSTLDSRGSGYTF.

This chain connects TRBV2 to TRBJ1-2; tentatively, D is TRBD1 (5 bases). Trimming removed 8 bases at V and 5 bases at J, with 9 bases between. Looked up from germline, CDR1 is SNHLY and CDR2 is FYNNEI. The CDR3 runs 11 residues. The CDR3 DNA reads as TGTGCCAGCGGGGACGGATATGGCTACACCTTC. Translated: CASGDGYGYTF. The whole variable domain, remainder taken from reference TRBV2 and TRBJ1-2, is EPEVTQTPSHQVTQMGQEVILRCVPISNHLYFYWYRQILGQKVEFLVSFYNNEISEKSEIFDDQFSVERPDGSNFTLKIRSTKLEDSAMYFCASGDGYGYTFGSGTRLTVV.

In this sample, this clone turned up once. This chain connects TRBV4-1 to TRBJ1-2; a possible D gene is TRBD1 (6 bases). The V gene's germline CDR1 is MGHRA and CDR2 YSYEKL. The germline V and J ends were trimmed by 1 base and 0 bases, with 9 bases remaining between them. CDR3 length: 15 amino acids. DNA of the CDR3: TGCGCCAGCAGCCAAGGACAGGCGACTAACTATGGCTACACCTTC. It is translated as CASSQGQATNYGYTF.

The chain recombines TRBV2 with TRBJ1-6; 8 nucleotides line up with TRBD1. The CDR3 is made up of 16 amino acids. In germline, CDR1 is SNHLY, CDR2 FYNNEI. V lost 5 bases to trimming and J lost 9 bases; unmatched junction nucleotides: 12. Here the CDR3 DNA reads TGTGCCAGCAGTCTCCGGGGACAGGATAAGAGTTCACCCCTCCACTTT. Translated, it gives CASSLRGQDKSSPLHF.

The chain carries TRBV3-1 (or the pseudogene TRBV3-2) and TRBJ1-1, with 8 bases that match TRBD1. Germline V gene sequence: CDR1 LGHDT, CDR2 YNNKEL (reference sequence). Trimming cost V 4 bases and J 5 bases; bases outside gene matches: 9. The CDR3 contains 15 residues. This CDR3 is CASSPSGQGLTEAFF. CDR3 nucleotide sequence: TGTGCCAGCAGCCCCTCAGGACAGGGACTTACTGAAGCTTTCTTT.

The gene calls are TRBV19 and TRBJ2-1, with 8 positions matching TRBD2. Germline V lookup: CDR1 LNHDA, CDR2 SQIVND (reference sequence). Trimming removed 1 base from V and 3 bases from J; junction bases left unmatched: 5. This CDR3 region has 16 residues. The CDR3 reads CASSIGYGGGYNEQFF. The DNA of the CDR3 is TGTGCCAGTAGTATAGGGTACGGGGGGGGCTACAATGAGCAGTTCTTC.

This chain links TRBV30 with TRBJ2-2, with 10 bases aligning to TRBD1. Germline CDR1 is GTSNPN and CDR2 is SVGIG (reference sequence). The CDR3 has 16 residues. Trimming removed 0 bases from V and 4 bases from J; junction bases left unmatched: 5. CDR3 coding DNA: TGTGCCTGGAGTGTACGGGACAGGGGTACCACCGGGGAGCTGTTTTTT. It is translated as CAWSVRDRGTTGELFF.

CDR3 region: CATSTSGQDNQPQHF. CDR3 nucleotide sequence: TGTGCCACCAGCACCAGTGGACAGGACAATCAGCCCCAGCATTTT. J is TRBJ1-5 and V is TRBV15; TRBD1 matches at 7 bases. V was clipped by 4 bases and J by 3 bases; unmatched bases: 6. The CDR3 sequence is 15 residues long. Germline CDR1 and CDR2: LNHNV and YYDKDF (reference sequence).

The V gene is TRBV7-2, the J gene TRBJ1-5; TRBD1 matches at 7 bases. The V and J ends lost 4 bases and 0 bases, in that order; junction bases with no gene match: 6. Germline CDR1 SGHTA, CDR2 FQGNSA. The CDR3 runs to 16 residues. The CDR3 region has the DNA TGTGCCAGCAGCTCCCGGGACAGTAATAGCAATCAGCCCCAGCATTTT. This codes for CASSSRDSNSNQPQHF. Together with reference TRBV7-2 and TRBJ1-5, the CDR3 gives the full variable domain: GAGVSQSPSNKVTEKGKDVELRCDPISGHTALYWYRQSLGQGLEFLIYFQGNSAPDKSGLPSDRFSAERTGGSVSTLTIQRTQQEDSAVYLCASSSRDSNSNQPQHFGDGTRLSIL.

This CDR3 reads CASSHLGPGSTYEQYF. CDR3 bases: TGTGCCAGCAGCCACCTCGGACCAGGGAGCACCTACGAGCAGTACTTC. The J gene is TRBJ2-7, the V gene TRBV14, with D perhaps TRBD1 or TRBD2 (5 bases each). Trimming pared 3 bases from V and 2 bases from J, leaving 17 bases between. CDR1 and CDR2 (germline): SGHDN, FVKESK. The CDR3 sequence is 16 residues long.

The chain recombines TRBV5-1 with TRBJ1-2, with a possible D match to TRBD1 (5 bases). The CDR3 is 15 residues long. V was pared by 0 bases and J by 3 bases, with 12 bases between. Germline-derived CDR1 and CDR2 are SGHRS and YFSETQ. CDR3 sequence reads: CASSLADRNYYGYTF. CDR3 DNA sequence: TGCGCCAGCAGCTTGGCCGACAGAAACTACTATGGCTACACCTTC.

This rearrangement joins TRBV7-8 to TRBJ2-3; D ambiguous. The CDR3 is made up of 14 amino acids. Germline values: CDR1 SGHVS, CDR2 FQNEAQ. The V end lost 1 base, the J end lost 3 bases, and 8 bases lay between the germline ends. CDR3 nucleotide sequence: TGTGCCAGCAGCTTAGAGTGGGGTACAGATACGCAGTATTTT. Amino acids: CASSLEWGTDTQYF.

This clone was observed once. The chain carries TRBV19 and TRBJ1-5, with 8 nucleotides matching TRBD1. The CDR3 contains 13 residues. After removal of 4 bases from V and 6 bases from J, the junction contained 2 bases not matched to a gene. Germline CDR1 reads LNHDA; CDR2 reads SQIVND (reference sequence). The CDR3 DNA reads as TGTGCCAGTAGTACAGGGGGCGGTCAGCCCCAGCATTTT. The encoded protein is CASSTGGGQPQHF.

V usage is TRBV2 and J usage is TRBJ2-2; TRBD2 might be the D (6 bases). The V and J ends lost 4 bases and 7 bases respectively, with 16 bases between them. This CDR3 has 15 amino acids. In germline, CDR1 is SNHLY, CDR2 FYNNEI. The CDR3 region is CASSGWGEQNGELFF. The CDR3 coding sequence is TGTGCCAGCAGTGGTTGGGGGGAACAAAACGGGGAGCTGTTTTTT.

With regard to this clone: Relative to the germline gene, one junction end is altered; a read error may explain this. This rearrangement joins TRBV15 to TRBJ1-1; D unclear. This CDR3 spans 14 amino acids. Germline V lookup: CDR1 LNHNV, CDR2 YYDKDF (reference sequence). The CDR3 is CATSGDVINTEAFF. As DNA, the CDR3 is TGTGCCACCAGCGGAGATGTGATAAACACTGAAGCTTTCTTT.